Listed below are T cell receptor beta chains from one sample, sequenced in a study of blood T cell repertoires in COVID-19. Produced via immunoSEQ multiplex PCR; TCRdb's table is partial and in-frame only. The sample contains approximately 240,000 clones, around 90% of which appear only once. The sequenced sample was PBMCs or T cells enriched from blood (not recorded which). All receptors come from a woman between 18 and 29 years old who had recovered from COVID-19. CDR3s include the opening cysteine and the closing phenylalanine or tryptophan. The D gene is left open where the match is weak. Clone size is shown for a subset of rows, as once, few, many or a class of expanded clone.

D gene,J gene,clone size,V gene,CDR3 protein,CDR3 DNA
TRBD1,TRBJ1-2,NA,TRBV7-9,CASSLPTGGAESSNYGYTF,TGTGCCAGCAGCTTACCGACAGGGGGCGCGGAATCCTCTAACTATGGCTACACCTTC
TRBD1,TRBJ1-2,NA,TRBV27,CASSPIGQGTHGYTF,TGTGCCAGCAGTCCAATCGGACAGGGGACCCATGGCTACACCTTC
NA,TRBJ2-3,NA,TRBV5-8,CASSLFGGLSDTQYF,TGTGCCAGCAGCTTATTCGGAGGGCTCTCGGATACGCAGTATTTT
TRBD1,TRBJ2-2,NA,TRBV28,CASSGQGANTGELFF,TGTGCCAGCAGTGGACAGGGGGCGAACACCGGGGAGCTGTTTTTT
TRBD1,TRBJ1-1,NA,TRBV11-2,CASSPGQGKDTEAFF,TGTGCCAGCAGCCCAGGACAGGGTAAGGACACTGAAGCTTTCTTT
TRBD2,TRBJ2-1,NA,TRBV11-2,CASSSIAGPYNEQFF,TGTGCCAGCAGCTCTATAGCGGGGCCCTACAATGAGCAGTTCTTC
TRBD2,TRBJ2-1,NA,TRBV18,CASSPFQRGDYNEQFF,TGTGCCAGCTCACCCTTCCAGCGGGGAGACTACAATGAGCAGTTCTTC
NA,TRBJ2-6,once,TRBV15,CATSRLTHRSGANVLTF,TGTGCCACCAGCAGACTTACTCACCGCTCTGGGGCCAACGTCCTGACTTTC
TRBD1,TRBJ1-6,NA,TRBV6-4,CASSEAGTGNSPLHF,TGTGCCAGCAGTGAGGCCGGGACAGGGAACTCACCCCTCCACTTT
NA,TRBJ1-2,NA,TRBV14,CASSQVAHYGYTF,TGTGCCAGCAGCCAAGTGGCCCACTATGGCTACACCTTC
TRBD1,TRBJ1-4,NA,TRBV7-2,CASRPPGQGASNEKLFF,TGTGCCAGCAGACCCCCGGGACAGGGGGCTAGTAATGAAAAACTGTTTTTT
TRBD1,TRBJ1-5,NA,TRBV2,CASSPSRTGWRNQPQHF,TGTGCCAGCAGTCCCTCTAGGACAGGGTGGAGGAATCAGCCCCAGCATTTT
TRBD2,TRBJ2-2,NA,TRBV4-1,CASSRSSGGTGELFF,TGCGCCAGCAGCCGATCTAGCGGGGGCACCGGGGAGCTGTTTTTT
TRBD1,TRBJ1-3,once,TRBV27,CASSFGQNLNLDRARSGNTIYF,TGTGCCAGCAGTTTTGGACAAAATCTAAACCTGGACAGGGCCCGCTCTGGAAACACCATATATTTT
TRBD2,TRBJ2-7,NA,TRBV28,CASSHPGGVYF,TGTGCCAGCAGCCATCCGGGGGGGGTATACTTC
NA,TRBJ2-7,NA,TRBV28,CASKPAGYEQYF,TGTGCCAGCAAACCCGCGGGGTACGAGCAGTACTTC
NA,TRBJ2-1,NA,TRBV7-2,CASSLVRLDEQFF,TGTGCCAGCAGCTTAGTTCGACTCGATGAGCAGTTCTTC
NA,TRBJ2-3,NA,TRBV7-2,CASSLMSGSTDTQYF,TGTGCCAGCAGCTTAATGAGCGGGAGCACAGATACGCAGTATTTT
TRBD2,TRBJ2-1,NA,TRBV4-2,CASSQVSSGGANEQFF,TGTGCCAGCAGCCAAGTTTCTAGCGGGGGGGCAAATGAGCAGTTCTTC
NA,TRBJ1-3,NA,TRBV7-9,CASSLATGSGNTIYF,TGTGCCAGCAGCTTAGCGACGGGGTCTGGAAACACCATATATTTT
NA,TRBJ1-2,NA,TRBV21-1,CASSKKRGYTF,TGTGCCAGCAGCAAAAAGAGGGGCTACACCTTC
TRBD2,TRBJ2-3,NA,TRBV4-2,CASSSSGSDTQYF,TGTGCCAGCAGCTCTAGCGGGAGTGATACGCAGTATTTT
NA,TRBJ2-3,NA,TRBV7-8,CASSYLRDSGSGTQYF,TGTGCCAGCAGCTACCTCCGGGACTCCGGATCCGGTACGCAGTATTTT
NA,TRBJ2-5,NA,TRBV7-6,CASSLGGLETGTQYF,TGTGCCAGCAGCTTAGGGGGGCTTGAGACTGGGACCCAGTACTTC
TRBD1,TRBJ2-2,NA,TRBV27,CASSPQTGPDTGELFF,TGTGCCAGCAGTCCGCAGACAGGGCCCGACACCGGGGAGCTGTTTTTT
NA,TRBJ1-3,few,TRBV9,CASSEEGNTIYF,TGTGCCAGCAGCGAGGAGGGAAACACCATATATTTT
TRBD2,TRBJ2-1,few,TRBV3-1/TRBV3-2,CASSQGGSSYNEQFF,TGTGCCAGCAGCCAAGGCGGGAGTTCCTACAATGAGCAGTTCTTC
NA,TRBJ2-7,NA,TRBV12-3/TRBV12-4,CASSLFQGDEQYF,TGTGCCAGCAGTTTGTTTCAGGGCGACGAGCAGTACTTC
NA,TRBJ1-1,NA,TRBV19,CASTTKAGITEAFF,TGTGCCAGTACCACGAAGGCCGGGATAACTGAAGCTTTCTTT
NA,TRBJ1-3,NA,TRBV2,CASSEGRPGGNTIYF,TGTGCCAGCAGTGAAGGGCGGCCGGGGGGAAACACCATATATTTT
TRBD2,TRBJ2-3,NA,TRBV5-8,CASSSGLASSGDTQYF,TGTGCCAGCAGCTCCGGACTAGCGTCTTCGGGAGATACGCAGTATTTT
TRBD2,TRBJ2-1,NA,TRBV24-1,CATSDFVSGGNYNEQFF,TGTGCCACCAGTGATTTCGTCAGCGGGGGGAACTACAATGAGCAGTTCTTC
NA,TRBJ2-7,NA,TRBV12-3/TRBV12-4,CASSIDTLGEQYF,TGTGCCAGCAGTATTGACACCCTCGGCGAGCAGTACTTC
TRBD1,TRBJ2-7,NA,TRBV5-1,CASSLLPGQVFPYEQYF,TGCGCCAGCAGCTTGTTACCGGGACAGGTGTTTCCCTACGAGCAGTACTTC
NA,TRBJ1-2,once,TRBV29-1,CSVATLRSNYGYTF,TGCAGCGTAGCTACTTTAAGGAGTAACTATGGCTACACCTTC
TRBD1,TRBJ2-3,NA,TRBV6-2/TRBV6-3,CASSYSQGASTDTQYF,TGTGCCAGCAGTTACTCCCAGGGGGCGAGCACAGATACGCAGTATTTT
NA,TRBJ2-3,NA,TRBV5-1,CASSFESGTDTQYF,TGCGCCAGCAGCTTCGAAAGCGGCACAGATACGCAGTATTTT
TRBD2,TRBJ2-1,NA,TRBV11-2,CASSLALAASYNEQFF,TGTGCCAGCAGCTTAGCGCTAGCGGCCTCCTACAATGAGCAGTTCTTC
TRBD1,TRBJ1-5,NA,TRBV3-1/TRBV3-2,CASSQSWGQGANWDQPQHF,TGTGCCAGCAGCCAATCTTGGGGACAGGGGGCCAATTGGGATCAGCCCCAGCATTTT
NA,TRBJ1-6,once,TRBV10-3,CAISEWGGYNSPLHF,TGTGCCATCAGTGAGTGGGGGGGGTATAATTCACCCCTCCACTTT
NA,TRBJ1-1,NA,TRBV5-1,CASSPGRARIIEAFF,TGCGCCAGCAGCCCTGGGAGGGCGCGGATTATTGAAGCTTTCTTT
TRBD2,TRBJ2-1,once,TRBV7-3,CASSGTSRLGDEQFF,TGTGCCAGCAGCGGGACTAGCCGGTTGGGTGATGAGCAGTTCTTC
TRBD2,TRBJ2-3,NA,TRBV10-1,CASSGGGGASTDTQYF,TGCGCCAGCAGTGGGGGCGGGGGGGCTAGCACAGATACGCAGTATTTT
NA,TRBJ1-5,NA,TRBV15,CATSRGQGVNQPQHF,TGTGCCACCAGCAGGGGCCAGGGTGTCAATCAGCCCCAGCATTTT
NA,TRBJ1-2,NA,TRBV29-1,CSVEDRGYGYTF,TGCAGCGTTGAAGATCGAGGCTATGGCTACACCTTC
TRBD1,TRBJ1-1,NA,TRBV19,CASSTRTGLSTEAFF,TGTGCCAGTAGTACCCGGACAGGGTTGAGCACTGAAGCTTTCTTT